This is a list of T cell receptor beta chains from one sample in a study of T cell responses to AZD1222 COVID-19 vaccine. Some clones are missing from TCRdb's copy, which holds only in-frame ones; the method was immunoSEQ multiplex PCR. Altogether approximately 210,000 clones are present, 91% being singletons, with the ten largest covering about 3.5%. The sample was peripheral blood, taken 28 days after the second AZD1222 dose. The receptors were sampled from an adult who received the AZD1222 COVID-19 vaccine. The CDR3 runs from the conserved cysteine through the conserved F or W. The D gene is left open where the match is weak.

D: .; J: TRBJ1-2; V: TRBV3-1/TRBV3-2; DNA: TGTGCCAGCAGCGTCGGGGAGGGGCCCTATGGCTACACCTTC; CDR3: CASSVGEGPYGYTF
D: .; J: TRBJ2-4; V: TRBV27; DNA: TGTGCCAGCAGTTCCCACGGGGAAGCCAAAAACATTCAGTACTTC; CDR3: CASSSHGEAKNIQYF
D: .; J: TRBJ2-3; V: TRBV10-3; DNA: TGTGCCATCAGCCCGTCTAGCACAGATACGCAGTATTTT; CDR3: CAISPSSTDTQYF
D: .; J: TRBJ2-7; V: TRBV7-9; DNA: TGTGCCAGCAGCTTACGGGGCTACGAGCAGTACTTC; CDR3: CASSLRGYEQYF
D: TRBD2; J: TRBJ2-3; V: TRBV11-2; DNA: TGTGCCAGCAGCTTAGATACCGTACGGCGGGAGGATAAGGGAGATACGCAGTATTTT; CDR3: CASSLDTVRREDKGDTQYF
D: TRBD1; J: TRBJ1-1; V: TRBV7-9; DNA: TGTGCCAGCAGCTTGGGTCCCGGGACAGGGGGGAACACTGAAGCTTTCTTT; CDR3: CASSLGPGTGGNTEAFF
D: .; J: TRBJ2-3; V: TRBV11-2; DNA: TGTGCCAGCAGTTCCCTCGGGTGGGGTGGGAACACAGATACGCAGTATTTT; CDR3: CASSSLGWGGNTDTQYF
D: .; J: TRBJ1-1; V: TRBV10-3; DNA: TGTGCCATCAGTGAGTCAATGACGGTGAACACTGAAGCTTTCTTT; CDR3: CAISESMTVNTEAFF
D: .; J: TRBJ1-1; V: TRBV6-5; DNA: TGTGCCAGCAGTTACTCGAAGACCCTTAGGGGAACTGAAGCTTTCTTT; CDR3: CASSYSKTLRGTEAFF
D: .; J: TRBJ2-2; V: TRBV5-1; DNA: TGCGCCAGCAGCTTGGATGAGGGGCCGCCCACCGGGGAGCTGTTTTTT; CDR3: CASSLDEGPPTGELFF
D: .; J: TRBJ2-4; V: TRBV9; DNA: TGTGCCAGCAGCCCGAGTTCGGATCGGAGGCTAGCCAAAAACATTCAGTACTTC; CDR3: CASSPSSDRRLAKNIQYF
D: .; J: TRBJ2-1; V: TRBV7-9; DNA: TGTGCCAGCAGCTGGAGATGGGGCGGAACAAATGAGCAGTTCTTC; CDR3: CASSWRWGGTNEQFF
D: .; J: TRBJ2-1; V: TRBV2; DNA: TGTGCCAGCAGGGGGCCGGACAATGAGCAGTTCTTC; CDR3: CASRGPDNEQFF